These 4 T cell receptor beta chains came from one sample sequenced in a study of T cells in Graves' hyperthyroidism and ophthalmopathy. RNA transcripts yielded amplified TCR beta CDR3 regions. A set of HTBI primers served as the primers for a first-round RT-PCR of the TCR CDR3. TCRdb called the multiplex PCR reads again in MiXCR, with one record for every CDR3 protein. The sample contains 490,000 or so distinct CDR3 sequences, approximately 23% of which appear only once. Sequencing used blood. These receptors all stem from a woman in her 70s with Graves' ophthalmopathy.

This clonotype was counted a few times. The V call is TRBV12-3 or TRBV12-4, the J call TRBJ1-5; D remains ambiguous. The V gene lost 1 base and the J gene lost 6 bases, with 7 bases spanning the gap. The CDR3 is 13 residues long. The CDR3: CASSLEWIQPQHF. In nucleotides, the CDR3 is TGTGCCAGCAGTTTAGAGTGGATTCAGCCCCAGCATTTT.

The chain is built from TRBV20-1 and TRBJ1-1; tentative D call: TRBD1 (5 bases). V gave up 3 bases and J gave up 2 bases, with 13 bases separating them. CDR3 length: 14 residues. Germline CDR1 reads DFQATT; CDR2 reads SNEGSKA (reference sequence). The CDR3 loop reads CSARGQDTNTEAFF. The CDR3, as DNA: TGCAGTGCTAGGGGGCAGGATACTAACACTGAAGCTTTCTTT.

This clonotype turned up a few times. J is TRBJ2-2 and V is TRBV20-1; TRBD2 might be the D (7 bases). Per germline, CDR1 DFQATT and CDR2 SNEGSKA (reference sequence). The CDR3 covers 14 residues. CDR3 coding DNA: TGCAGCGCCATGTGGGGGGGCAGCACCGGGGAGCTGTTTTTT. Its protein product is CSAMWGGSTGELFF.

This clonotype was counted ten times or more. DNA of the CDR3: TGTGCCAGCAGTCTGGGTTGGGATGAGCAGTTCTTC. This codes for CASSLGWDEQFF. The chain uses TRBV27 and TRBJ2-1; no firm D call. The CDR3 is 12 residues long. From germline, CDR1 is MNHEY and CDR2 SMNVEV (reference sequence). With 5 bases removed from V and 8 bases from J, the gap between germline ends came to 10 bases.